Shown below are 10 T cell receptor beta chains from a single sample sequenced in a study of CD8 T cells in ankylosing spondylitis. General study points: Characteristic, it appeared, of ankylosing spondylitis blood was a TCR beta motif of fewer than 10 highly homologous variants.

TCRdb reprocessed the 5' RACE reads with MiXCR, giving one entry per CDR3 protein. The sample includes roughly 470,000 distinct CDR3 sequences, roughly a quarter of them seen just once. These receptors have no known antigen. Sample: blood, either unsorted or a sorted T cell fraction (not recorded which). All receptors come from a male donor with ankylosing spondylitis.

This clonotype has more than one count but fewer than ten. V gene TRBV15 combines with J gene TRBJ1-2, with no clear D. This CDR3 has 13 amino acids. Trimming pared 8 bases from V and 7 bases from J, leaving 17 bases between. CDR1 and CDR2 (germline): LNHNV, YYDKDF (reference sequence). The CDR3 region is CATAPATGVGYTF. The CDR3 DNA follows: TGTGCCACCGCACCAGCGACTGGGGTTGGCTACACCTTC.

The chain combines TRBV24-1 with TRBJ2-2; no reliable D call. This CDR3 has 15 amino acids. Germline CDR1 KGHDR, CDR2 SFDVKD. With 4 bases removed from V and 3 bases from J, the gap between germline ends came to 11 bases. CDR3 region: CATSDPRAYTGELFF. The CDR3 DNA follows: TGTGCCACCAGTGACCCCCGGGCCTACACCGGGGAGCTGTTTTTT.

The gene calls are TRBV5-1 and TRBJ1-2; TRBD1 matches at 8 bases. The CDR3 runs to 15 residues. V was pared by 3 bases and J by 7 bases, with 11 bases of the junction left unmatched. The V gene's germline CDR1 is SGHRS and CDR2 YFSETQ. CDR3 sequence (DNA): TGCGCCAGCAGCTCGTTTGGAGGCAGGGGGCTTGGCTACACCTTC. Protein: CASSSFGGRGLGYTF.

This clonotype was counted a few times. The chain has TRBV6-1 and TRBJ1-1; D possibly corresponds to TRBD1 (5 bases). V lost 4 bases, J lost 5 bases, and 14 bases lay in between. The CDR3 runs 14 residues. Germline V gene data show CDR1 as MNHNS and CDR2 as SASEGT. The CDR3 region has the DNA TGTGCCAGCAGTGGAGGACATATGGAGACTGAAGCTTTCTTT. This encodes CASSGGHMETEAFF.

Written as DNA, the CDR3 is TGTGCCAGCAGCCTGACAGTAACCGAAGGCACAGATACGCAGTATTTT. It translates to CASSLTVTEGTDTQYF. V gene TRBV5-6 combines with J gene TRBJ2-3, with D tentatively TRBD1 (5 bases). The V and J ends lost 4 bases and 1 base respectively, with 16 bases between them. This CDR3 spans 16 amino acids. Germline values: CDR1 SGHDT, CDR2 YYEEEE.

This clonotype appeared a few times. V usage is TRBV3-1 and J usage is TRBJ2-2, with 8 nucleotides matching TRBD1. The germline CDR1 and CDR2 sequences are LGHDT and YNNKEL (reference sequence). V lost 4 bases to trimming and J lost 3 bases; unmatched junction nucleotides: 4. CDR3 length: 15 amino acids. CDR3 nucleotide sequence: TGTGCCAGCAGCCTGCTGGACAGGGACACCGGGGAGCTGTTTTTT. As protein: CASSLLDRDTGELFF.

This clonotype has just a few counts. The CDR3 sequence: CASSQDRVVQYF. The CDR3 DNA is TGTGCCAGCAGCCAAGATCGGGTGGTCCAGTACTTC. The genes are TRBV14 and TRBJ2-4; D call uncertain. The CDR3 loop spans 12 amino acids. CDR1 is SGHDN, CDR2 FVKESK, per germline. Trimming removed 0 bases at V and 13 bases at J, with 10 bases between.

The CDR3 sequence: CASTLGGSNQPQHF. The CDR3 DNA sequence: TGTGCCAGCACCCTTGGTGGTAGCAATCAGCCCCAGCATTTT. V usage is TRBV12-3 or TRBV12-4 and J usage is TRBJ1-5, with D uncertain. The CDR3 extends over 14 amino acids. The V end was cut by 7 bases, the J end by 0 bases, with 10 bases between.

The chain has TRBV12-3 or TRBV12-4 and TRBJ2-7, with D perhaps TRBD2 (5 bases). The CDR3 consists of 14 residues. V was clipped by 5 bases and J by 0 bases, with 11 bases between them. This CDR3 is CASSPRGFSYEQYF. The CDR3 region has the DNA TGTGCCAGCAGTCCCCGGGGTTTCTCCTACGAGCAGTACTTC.

This clonotype was counted only a few times. The gene calls are TRBV9 and TRBJ2-7, with no clear D. Germline assignment: CDR1 SGDLS and CDR2 YYNGEE. The CDR3 sequence is 15 residues long. With 0 bases removed from V and 2 bases from J, the gap between germline ends came to 12 bases. The chain's CDR3 is CASSVVTAVTYEQYF. CDR3 DNA: TGTGCCAGCAGCGTAGTAACAGCTGTTACCTACGAGCAGTACTTC.